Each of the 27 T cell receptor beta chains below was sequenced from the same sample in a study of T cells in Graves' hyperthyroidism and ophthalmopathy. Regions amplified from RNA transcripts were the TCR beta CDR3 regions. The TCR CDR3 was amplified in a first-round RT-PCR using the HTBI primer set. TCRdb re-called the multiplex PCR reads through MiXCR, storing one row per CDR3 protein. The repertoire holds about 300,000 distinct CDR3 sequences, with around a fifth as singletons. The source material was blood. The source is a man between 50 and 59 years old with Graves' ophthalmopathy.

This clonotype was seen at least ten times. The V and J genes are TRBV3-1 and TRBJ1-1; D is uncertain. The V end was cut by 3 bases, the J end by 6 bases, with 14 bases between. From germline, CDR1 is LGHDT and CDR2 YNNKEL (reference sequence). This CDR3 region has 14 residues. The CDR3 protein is CASSQAGGIAEAFF. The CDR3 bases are TGTGCCAGCAGCCAGGCAGGCGGTATTGCTGAAGCTTTCTTT.

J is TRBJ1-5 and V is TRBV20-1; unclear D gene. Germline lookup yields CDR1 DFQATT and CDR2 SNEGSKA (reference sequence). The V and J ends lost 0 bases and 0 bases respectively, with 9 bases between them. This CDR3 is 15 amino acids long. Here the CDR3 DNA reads TGCAGTGCTAGAGAAGGCGCACTTAGCAATCAGCCCCAGCATTTT. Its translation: CSAREGALSNQPQHF.

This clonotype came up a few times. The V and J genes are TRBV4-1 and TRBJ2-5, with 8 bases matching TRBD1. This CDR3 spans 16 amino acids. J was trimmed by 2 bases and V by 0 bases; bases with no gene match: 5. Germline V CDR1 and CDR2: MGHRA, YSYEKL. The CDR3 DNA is TGCGCCAGCAGCCAAGATGCGACAGGGGTTCAAGAGACCCAGTACTTC. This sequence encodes CASSQDATGVQETQYF.

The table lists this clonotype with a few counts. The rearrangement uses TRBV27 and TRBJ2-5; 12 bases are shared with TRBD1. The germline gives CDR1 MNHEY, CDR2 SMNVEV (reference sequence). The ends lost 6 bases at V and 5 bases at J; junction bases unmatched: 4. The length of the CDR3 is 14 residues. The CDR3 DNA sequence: TGTGCCAGCAGAGGGACAGGGGGCAGGGAGACCCAGTACTTC. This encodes CASRGTGGRETQYF.

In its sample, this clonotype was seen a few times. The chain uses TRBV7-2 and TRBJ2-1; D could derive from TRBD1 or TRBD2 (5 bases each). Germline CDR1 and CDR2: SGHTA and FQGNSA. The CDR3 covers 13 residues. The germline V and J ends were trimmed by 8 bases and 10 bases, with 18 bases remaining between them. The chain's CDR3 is CASSGTPGREQFF. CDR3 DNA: TGTGCCAGCTCCGGGACCCCGGGTAGGGAGCAGTTCTTC.

CDR3 DNA: TGTGCCAGCAGCCTATCTAGTCCAGGGATATCGGAGACCCAGTACTTC. Amino acid sequence: CASSLSSPGISETQYF. This sequence joins TRBV5-4 and TRBJ2-5, with D perhaps matching TRBD1 (5 bases). Trimming cost V 4 bases and J 5 bases, with 21 bases left between them. This CDR3 is 16 amino acids long. In germline, CDR1 is SGHNT, CDR2 YYREEE (reference sequence).

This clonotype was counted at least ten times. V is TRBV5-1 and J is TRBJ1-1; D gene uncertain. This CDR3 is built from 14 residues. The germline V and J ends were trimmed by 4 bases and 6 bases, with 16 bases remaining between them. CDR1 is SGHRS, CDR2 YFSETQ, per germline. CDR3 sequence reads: CASSARPNTPEAFF. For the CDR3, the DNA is TGCGCCAGCAGCGCTAGACCGAATACTCCTGAAGCTTTCTTT.

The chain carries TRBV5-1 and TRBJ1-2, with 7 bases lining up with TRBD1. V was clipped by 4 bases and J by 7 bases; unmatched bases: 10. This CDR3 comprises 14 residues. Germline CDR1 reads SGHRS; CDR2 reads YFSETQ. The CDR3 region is CASSPEQGISGYTF. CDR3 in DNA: TGCGCCAGCAGCCCGGAACAGGGGATTTCTGGCTACACCTTC.

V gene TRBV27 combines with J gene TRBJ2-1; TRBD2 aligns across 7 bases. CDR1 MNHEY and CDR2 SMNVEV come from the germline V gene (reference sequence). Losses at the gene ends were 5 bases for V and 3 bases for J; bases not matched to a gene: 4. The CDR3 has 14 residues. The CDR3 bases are TGTGCCAGCAGTAAAAGCGGGAACTACAATGAGCAGTTCTTC. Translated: CASSKSGNYNEQFF.

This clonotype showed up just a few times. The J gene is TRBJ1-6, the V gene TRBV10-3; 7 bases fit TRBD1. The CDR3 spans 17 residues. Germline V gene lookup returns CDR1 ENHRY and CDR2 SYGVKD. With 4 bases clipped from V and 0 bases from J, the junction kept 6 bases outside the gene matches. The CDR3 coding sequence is TGTGCCATCAGTGTCGGGACAGCGAGCTCCTATAATTCACCCCTCCACTTT. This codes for CAISVGTASSYNSPLHF.

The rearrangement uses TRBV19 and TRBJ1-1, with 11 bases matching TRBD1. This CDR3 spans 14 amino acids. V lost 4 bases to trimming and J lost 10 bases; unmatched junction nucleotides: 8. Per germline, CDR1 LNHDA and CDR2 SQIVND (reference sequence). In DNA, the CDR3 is TGTGCCAGTAGTACCGGGACAGGGGGTTCCGGAGCTTTCTTT. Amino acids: CASSTGTGGSGAFF.

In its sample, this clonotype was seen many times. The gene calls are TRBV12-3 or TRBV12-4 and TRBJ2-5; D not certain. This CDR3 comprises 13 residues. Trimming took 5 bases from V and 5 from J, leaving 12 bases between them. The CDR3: CASSIGKRETQYF. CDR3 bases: TGTGCCAGCAGTATAGGGAAGAGGGAGACCCAGTACTTC.

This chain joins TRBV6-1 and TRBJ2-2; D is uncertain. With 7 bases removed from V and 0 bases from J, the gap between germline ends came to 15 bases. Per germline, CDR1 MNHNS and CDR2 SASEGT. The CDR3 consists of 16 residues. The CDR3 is CASTPRWQANTGELFF. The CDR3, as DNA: TGTGCCAGCACGCCCCGATGGCAGGCGAACACCGGGGAGCTGTTTTTT.

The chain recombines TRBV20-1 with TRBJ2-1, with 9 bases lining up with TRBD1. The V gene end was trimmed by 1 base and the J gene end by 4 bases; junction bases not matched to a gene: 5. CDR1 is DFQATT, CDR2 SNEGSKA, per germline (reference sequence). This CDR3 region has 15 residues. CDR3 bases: TGCAGTGCTAGAGGGGACAGGGTCCGATACAATGAGCAGTTCTTC. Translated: CSARGDRVRYNEQFF.

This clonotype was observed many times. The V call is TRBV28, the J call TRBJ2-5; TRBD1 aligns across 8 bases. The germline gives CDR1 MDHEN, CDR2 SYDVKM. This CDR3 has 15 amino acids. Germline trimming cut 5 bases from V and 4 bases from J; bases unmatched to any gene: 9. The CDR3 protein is CASSGGQGTRETQYF. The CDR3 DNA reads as TGTGCCAGCAGTGGCGGACAGGGCACTCGAGAGACCCAGTACTTC. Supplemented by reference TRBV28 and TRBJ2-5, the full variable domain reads DVKVTQSSRYLVKRTGEKVFLECVQDMDHENMFWYRQDPGLGLRLIYFSYDVKMKEKGDIPEGYSVSREKKERFSLILESASTNQTSMYLCASSGGQGTRETQYFGPGTRLLVL.

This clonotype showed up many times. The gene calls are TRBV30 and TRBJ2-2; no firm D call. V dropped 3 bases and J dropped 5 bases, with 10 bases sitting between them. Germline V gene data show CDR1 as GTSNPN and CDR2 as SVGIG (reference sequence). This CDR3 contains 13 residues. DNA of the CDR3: TGTGCCTGGAGAAGGGTACGAACCGGGGAGCTGTTTTTT. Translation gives CAWRRVRTGELFF. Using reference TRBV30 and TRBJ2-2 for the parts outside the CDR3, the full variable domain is SQTIHQWPATLVQPVGSPLSLECTVEGTSNPNLYWYRQAAGRGLQLLFYSVGIGQISSEVPQNLSASRPQDRQFILSSKKLLLSDSGFYLCAWRRVRTGELFFGEGSRLTVL.

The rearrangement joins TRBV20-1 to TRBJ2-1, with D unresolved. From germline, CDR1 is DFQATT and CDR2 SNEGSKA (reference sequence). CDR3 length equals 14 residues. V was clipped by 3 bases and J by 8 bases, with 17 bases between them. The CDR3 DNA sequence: TGCAGTGCTAGGAACCCCGACGGTCGTCATGAGCAGTTCTTC. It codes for CSARNPDGRHEQFF.

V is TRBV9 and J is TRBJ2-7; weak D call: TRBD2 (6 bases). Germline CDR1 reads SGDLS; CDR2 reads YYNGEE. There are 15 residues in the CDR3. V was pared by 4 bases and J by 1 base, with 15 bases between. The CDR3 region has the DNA TGTGCCAGCAGCCTTAGCGGCTCGGTTTCCTACGAGCAGTACTTC. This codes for CASSLSGSVSYEQYF.

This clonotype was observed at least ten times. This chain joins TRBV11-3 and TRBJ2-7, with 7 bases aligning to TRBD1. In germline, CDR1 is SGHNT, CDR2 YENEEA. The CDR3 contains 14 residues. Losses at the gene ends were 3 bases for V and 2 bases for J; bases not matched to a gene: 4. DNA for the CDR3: TGTGCCAGCAGCTTGGGGACAGCCCCCTACGAGCAGTACTTC. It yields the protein CASSLGTAPYEQYF. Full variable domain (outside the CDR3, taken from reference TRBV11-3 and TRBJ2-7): EAGVVQSPRYKIIEKKQPVAFWCNPISGHNTLYWYLQNLGQGPELLIRYENEEAVDDSQLPKDRFSAERLKGVDSTLKIQPAELGDSAVYLCASSLGTAPYEQYFGPGTRLTVT.

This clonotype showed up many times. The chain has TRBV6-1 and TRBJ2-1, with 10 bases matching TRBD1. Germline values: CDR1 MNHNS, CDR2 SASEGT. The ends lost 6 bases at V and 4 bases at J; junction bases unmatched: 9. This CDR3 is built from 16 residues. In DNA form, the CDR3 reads TGTGCCAGCAGCTCCCGAGGACAGGGGGGGTACAATGAGCAGTTCTTC. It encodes CASSSRGQGGYNEQFF.

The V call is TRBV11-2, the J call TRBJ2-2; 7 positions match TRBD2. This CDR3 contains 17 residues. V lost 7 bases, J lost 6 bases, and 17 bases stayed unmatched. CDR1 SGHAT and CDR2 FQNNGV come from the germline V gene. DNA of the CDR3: TGTGCCAGCACCCCCCCTCCGCGACTAGCCGGGGCCGGGGAGCTGTTTTTT. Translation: CASTPPPRLAGAGELFF. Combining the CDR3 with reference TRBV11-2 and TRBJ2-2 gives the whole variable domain EAGVAQSPRYKIIEKRQSVAFWCNPISGHATLYWYQQILGQGPKLLIQFQNNGVVDDSQLPKDRFSAERLKGVDSTLKIQPAKLEDSAVYLCASTPPPRLAGAGELFFGEGSRLTVL.

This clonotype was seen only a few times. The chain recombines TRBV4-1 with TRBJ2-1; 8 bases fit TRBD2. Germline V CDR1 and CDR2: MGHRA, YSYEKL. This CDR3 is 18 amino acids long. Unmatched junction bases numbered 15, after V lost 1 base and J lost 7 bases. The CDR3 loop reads CASSQAIAGWNIRNEQFF. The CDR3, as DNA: TGCGCCAGCAGCCAAGCGATAGCGGGATGGAACATTAGGAATGAGCAGTTCTTC.

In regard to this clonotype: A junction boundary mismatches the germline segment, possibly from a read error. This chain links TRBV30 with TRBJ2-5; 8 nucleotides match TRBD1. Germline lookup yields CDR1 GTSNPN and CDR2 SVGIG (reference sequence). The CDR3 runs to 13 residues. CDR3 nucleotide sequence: TGTGGCTGGTCTCCGGCAGGGGGCGAGACCCAGTACTTC. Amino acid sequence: CGWSPAGGETQYF. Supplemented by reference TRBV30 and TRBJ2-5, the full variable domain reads SQTIHQWPATLVQPVGSPLSLECTVEGTSNPNLYWYRQAAGRGLQLLFYSVGIGQISSEVPQNLSASRPQDRQFILSSKKLLLSDSGFYLCGWSPAGGETQYFGPGTRLLVL.

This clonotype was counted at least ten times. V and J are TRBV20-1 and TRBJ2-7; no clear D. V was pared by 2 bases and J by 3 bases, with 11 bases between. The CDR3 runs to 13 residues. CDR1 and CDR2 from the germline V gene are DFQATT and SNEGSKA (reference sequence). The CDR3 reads CSARPTGYYEQYF. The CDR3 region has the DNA TGCAGTGCTAGACCGACCGGGTACTACGAGCAGTACTTC.

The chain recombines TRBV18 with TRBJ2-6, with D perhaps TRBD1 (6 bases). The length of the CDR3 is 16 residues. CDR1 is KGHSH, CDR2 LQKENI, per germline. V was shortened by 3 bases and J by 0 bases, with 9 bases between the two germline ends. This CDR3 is CASSPGQISGANVLTF. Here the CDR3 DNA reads TGTGCCAGCTCACCTGGACAGATCTCTGGGGCCAACGTCCTGACTTTC.

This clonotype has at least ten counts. CDR3 amino acids: CASSYSEGRKSPLHF. The CDR3 region has the DNA TGTGCCAGCAGTTACTCCGAGGGGAGAAAATCACCCCTCCACTTT. The rearrangement uses TRBV6-6 and TRBJ1-6, with a possible D match to TRBD1 (5 bases). The CDR3 is 15 amino acids. The germline V gene encodes CDR1 MNHNY and CDR2 SVGAGI (reference sequence). Trimming pared 0 bases from V and 10 bases from J, leaving 13 bases between.

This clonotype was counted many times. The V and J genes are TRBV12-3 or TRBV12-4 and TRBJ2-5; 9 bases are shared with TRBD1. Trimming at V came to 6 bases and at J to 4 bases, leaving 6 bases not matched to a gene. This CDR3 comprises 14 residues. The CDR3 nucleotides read TGTGCCAGCAGACTAGGACAGGGGATAGAGACCCAGTACTTC. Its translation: CASRLGQGIETQYF.